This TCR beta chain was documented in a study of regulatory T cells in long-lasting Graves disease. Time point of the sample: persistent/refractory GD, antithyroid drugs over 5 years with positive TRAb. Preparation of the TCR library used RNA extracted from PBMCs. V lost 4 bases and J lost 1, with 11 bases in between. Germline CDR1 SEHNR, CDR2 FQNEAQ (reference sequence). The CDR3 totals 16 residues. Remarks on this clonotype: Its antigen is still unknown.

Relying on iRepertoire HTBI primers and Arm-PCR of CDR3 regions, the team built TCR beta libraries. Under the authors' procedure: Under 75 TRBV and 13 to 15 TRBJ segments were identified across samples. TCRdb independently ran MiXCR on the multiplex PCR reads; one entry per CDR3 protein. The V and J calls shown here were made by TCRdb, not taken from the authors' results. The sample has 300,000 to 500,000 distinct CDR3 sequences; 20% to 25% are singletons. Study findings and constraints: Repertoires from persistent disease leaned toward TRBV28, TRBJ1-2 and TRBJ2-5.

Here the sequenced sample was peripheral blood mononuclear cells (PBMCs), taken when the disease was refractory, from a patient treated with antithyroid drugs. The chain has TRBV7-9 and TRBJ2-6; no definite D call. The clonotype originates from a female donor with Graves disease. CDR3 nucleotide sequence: TGTGCCAGCAGCTCCCTCTCTTGGTCTGGGGCCAACGTCCTGACTTTC. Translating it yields CASSSLSWSGANVLTF.